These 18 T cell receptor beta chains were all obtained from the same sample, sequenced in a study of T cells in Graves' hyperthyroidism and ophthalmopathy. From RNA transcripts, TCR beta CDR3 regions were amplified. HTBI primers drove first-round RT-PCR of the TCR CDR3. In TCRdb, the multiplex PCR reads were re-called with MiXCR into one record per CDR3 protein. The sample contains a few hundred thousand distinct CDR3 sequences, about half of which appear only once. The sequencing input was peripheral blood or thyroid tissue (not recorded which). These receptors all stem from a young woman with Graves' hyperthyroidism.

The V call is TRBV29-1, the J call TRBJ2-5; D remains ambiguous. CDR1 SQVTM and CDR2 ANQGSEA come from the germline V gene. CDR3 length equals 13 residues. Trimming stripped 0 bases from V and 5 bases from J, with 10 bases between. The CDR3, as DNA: TGCAGCGTTGAAGAGGGCATTTCGGAGACCCAGTACTTC. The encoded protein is CSVEEGISETQYF.

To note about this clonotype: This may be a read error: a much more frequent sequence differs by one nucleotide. CDR3 in DNA: TGTGCCAGCAGCCATCCGGGACAGTCCTACGAGCAGTACTTC. This translates into CASSHPGQSYEQYF. The rearrangement joins TRBV14 to TRBJ2-7; 7 nucleotides align to TRBD1. V lost 3 bases and J lost 1; bases outside the gene matches: 3. This CDR3 is built from 14 residues. Germline CDR1 and CDR2: SGHDN and FVKESK. The variable domain in full, with the rest retrieved from reference TRBV14 and TRBJ2-7, is EAGVTQFPSHSVIEKGQTVTLRCDPISGHDNLYWYRRVMGKEIKFLLHFVKESKQDESGMPNNRFLAERTGGTYSTLKVQPAELEDSGVYFCASSHPGQSYEQYFGPGTRLTVT.

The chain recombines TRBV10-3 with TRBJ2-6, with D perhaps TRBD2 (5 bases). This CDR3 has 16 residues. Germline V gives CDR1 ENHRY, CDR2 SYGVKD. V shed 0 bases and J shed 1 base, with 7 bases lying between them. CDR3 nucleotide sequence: TGTGCCATCAGTGAGTCACCGGGGTCTGGGGCCAACGTCCTGACTTTC. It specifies CAISESPGSGANVLTF.

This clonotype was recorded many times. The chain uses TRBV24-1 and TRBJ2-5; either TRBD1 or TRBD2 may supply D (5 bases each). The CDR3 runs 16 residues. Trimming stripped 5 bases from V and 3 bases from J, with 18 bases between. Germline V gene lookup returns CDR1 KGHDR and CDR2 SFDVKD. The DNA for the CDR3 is TGTGCCACCAGTGGAGTTATGGGGCCCGGGGAAGAGACCCAGTACTTC. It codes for CATSGVMGPGEETQYF.

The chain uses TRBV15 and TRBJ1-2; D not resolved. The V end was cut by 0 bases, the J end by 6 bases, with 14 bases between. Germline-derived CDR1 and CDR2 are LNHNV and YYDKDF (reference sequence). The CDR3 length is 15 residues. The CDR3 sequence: CATSREVGSSDGYTF. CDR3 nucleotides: TGTGCCACCAGCAGAGAAGTAGGGTCAAGCGATGGCTACACCTTC.

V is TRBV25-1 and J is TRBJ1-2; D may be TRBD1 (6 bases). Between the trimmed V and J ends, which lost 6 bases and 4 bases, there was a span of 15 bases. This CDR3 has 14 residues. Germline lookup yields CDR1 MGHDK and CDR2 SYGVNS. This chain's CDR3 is CASSQDGGIYGYTF. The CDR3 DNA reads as TGTGCCAGCAGCCAAGACGGGGGCATCTATGGCTACACCTTC.

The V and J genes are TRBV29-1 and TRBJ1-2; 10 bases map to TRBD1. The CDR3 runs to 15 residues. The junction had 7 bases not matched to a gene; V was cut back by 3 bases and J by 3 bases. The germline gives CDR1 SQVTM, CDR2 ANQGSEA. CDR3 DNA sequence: TGCAGCGTTGATTCTCTGGGGACAGGGGACTATGGCTACACCTTC. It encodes CSVDSLGTGDYGYTF.

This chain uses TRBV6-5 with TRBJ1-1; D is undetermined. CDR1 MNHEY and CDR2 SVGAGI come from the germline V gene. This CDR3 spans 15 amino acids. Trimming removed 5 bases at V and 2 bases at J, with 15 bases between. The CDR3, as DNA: TGTGCCAGCAGTCTAGTCGACACCTTAAACACTGAAGCTTTCTTT. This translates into CASSLVDTLNTEAFF.

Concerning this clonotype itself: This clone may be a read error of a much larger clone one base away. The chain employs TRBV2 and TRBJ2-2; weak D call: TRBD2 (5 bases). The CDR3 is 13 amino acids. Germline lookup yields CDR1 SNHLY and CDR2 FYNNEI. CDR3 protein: CACSALGAGELFF. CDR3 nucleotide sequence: TGTGCCTGCAGTGCCCTGGGAGCCGGGGAGCTGTTTTTT.

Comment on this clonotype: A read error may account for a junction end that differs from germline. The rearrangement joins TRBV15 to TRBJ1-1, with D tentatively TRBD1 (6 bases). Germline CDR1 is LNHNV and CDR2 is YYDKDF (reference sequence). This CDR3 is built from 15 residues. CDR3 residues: CATSNHGAGDNEAFF. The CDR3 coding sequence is TGTGCCACCAGCAATCACGGGGCAGGGGATAATGAAGCCTTCTTT.

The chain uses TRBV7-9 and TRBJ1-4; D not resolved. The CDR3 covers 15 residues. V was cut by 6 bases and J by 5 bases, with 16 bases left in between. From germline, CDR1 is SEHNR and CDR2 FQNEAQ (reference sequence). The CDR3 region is CASSSPSAQNEKLFF. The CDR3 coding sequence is TGTGCCAGCAGTTCTCCGAGCGCCCAAAATGAAAAACTGTTTTTT.

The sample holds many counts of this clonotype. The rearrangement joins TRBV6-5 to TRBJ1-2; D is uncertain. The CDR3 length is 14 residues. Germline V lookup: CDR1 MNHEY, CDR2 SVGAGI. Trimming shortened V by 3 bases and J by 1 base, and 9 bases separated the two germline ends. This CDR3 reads CASSYHSSNYGYTF. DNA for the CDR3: TGTGCCAGCAGTTATCACAGTAGTAACTATGGCTACACCTTC.

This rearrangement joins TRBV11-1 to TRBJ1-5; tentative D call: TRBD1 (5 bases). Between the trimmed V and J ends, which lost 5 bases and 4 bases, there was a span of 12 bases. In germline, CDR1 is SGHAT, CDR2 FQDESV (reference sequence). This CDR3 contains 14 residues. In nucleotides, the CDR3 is TGTGCCAGCAGCGCCGGGGCCCGAAATCAGCCCCAGCATTTT. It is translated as CASSAGARNQPQHF.

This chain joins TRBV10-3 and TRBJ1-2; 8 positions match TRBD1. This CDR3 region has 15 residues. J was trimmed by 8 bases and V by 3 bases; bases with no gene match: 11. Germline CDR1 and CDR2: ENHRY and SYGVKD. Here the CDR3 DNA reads TGTGCCATCAGTGACGAACAGGGGGAGAGGGGCGGCTACACCTTC. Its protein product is CAISDEQGERGGYTF.

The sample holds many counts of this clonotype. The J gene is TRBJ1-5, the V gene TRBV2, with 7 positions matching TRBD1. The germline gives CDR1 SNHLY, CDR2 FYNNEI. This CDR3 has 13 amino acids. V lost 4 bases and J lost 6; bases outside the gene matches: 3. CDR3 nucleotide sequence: TGTGCCAGCAGTGGCGGGACAGCTCAGCCCCAGCATTTT. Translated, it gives CASSGGTAQPQHF.

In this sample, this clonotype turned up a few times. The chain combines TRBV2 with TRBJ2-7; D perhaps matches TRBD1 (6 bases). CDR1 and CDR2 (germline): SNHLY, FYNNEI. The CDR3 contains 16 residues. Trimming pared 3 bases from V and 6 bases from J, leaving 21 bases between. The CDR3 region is CASSEDPGPRGGEQYF. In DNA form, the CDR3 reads TGTGCCAGCAGTGAGGATCCGGGACCCCGAGGGGGCGAGCAGTACTTC.

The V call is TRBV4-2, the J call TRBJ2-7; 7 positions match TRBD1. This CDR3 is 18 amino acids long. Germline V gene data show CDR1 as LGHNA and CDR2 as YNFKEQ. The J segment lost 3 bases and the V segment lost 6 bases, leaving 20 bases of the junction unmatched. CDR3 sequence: CASSLRTVDREFFYEQYF. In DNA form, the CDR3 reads TGTGCCAGCAGTCTCCGTACCGTCGACAGGGAGTTTTTCTACGAGCAGTACTTC.

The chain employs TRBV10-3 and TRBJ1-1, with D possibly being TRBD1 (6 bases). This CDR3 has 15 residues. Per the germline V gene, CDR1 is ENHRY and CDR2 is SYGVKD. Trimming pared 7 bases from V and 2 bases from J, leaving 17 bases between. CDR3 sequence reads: CAIKTGTHINTEAFF. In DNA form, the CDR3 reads TGTGCCATCAAGACCGGGACACACATCAACACTGAAGCTTTCTTT.